The 19 T cell receptor beta chains below were found in one sample sequenced in a study of T cell repertoires and HLA-DP antigens. Their antigen targets remain unknown. Assay: immunoSEQ multiplex PCR; the TCRdb copy retains only in-frame clones and omits some. The data show about 89,000 clones, about 89% seen once. The specimen sequenced was CD4+ T cells from PBMCs. The receptors derive from a man aged 45-65 years in good health and CMV-seronegative.

V is TRBV21-1 and J is TRBJ1-2; the DNA was not compared with TRBD1, the D call given in the table. TRBV21-1 is described as a pseudogene. CDR3 length: 13 residues. The CDR3 region has the DNA TGTGCCAGCAGCAAACACAGGGGGAGAGGCTACACCTTC. This encodes CASSKHRGRGYTF.

Notes on this clone: Within the sample, other DNA sequences also encode this same CDR3. V gene TRBV6-6 combines with J gene TRBJ2-5; D is unclear. CDR1 MNHNY and CDR2 SVGAGI come from the germline V gene (reference sequence). Between the trimmed V and J ends, which lost 0 bases and 5 bases, there was a span of 4 bases. The CDR3 length is 12 residues. Here the CDR3 reads CASSYSVETQYF. Written as DNA, the CDR3 is TGTGCCAGCAGTTACTCGGTGGAGACCCAGTACTTC.

Here the CDR3 reads CASSTDTPLGEKLFF. In DNA form, the CDR3 reads TGTGCCAGTAGTACGGACACCCCCTTGGGCGAAAAACTGTTTTTT. V and J are TRBV19 and TRBJ1-4, with D possibly TRBD1 on 5 matching bases. The CDR3 runs to 15 residues. Germline values: CDR1 LNHDA, CDR2 SQIVND (reference sequence). Trimming pared 4 bases from V and 8 bases from J, leaving 17 bases between. Full variable domain (remainder filled in from reference TRBV19 and TRBJ1-4): DGGITQSPKYLFRKEGQNVTLSCEQNLNHDAMYWYRQDPGQGLRLIYYSQIVNDFQKGDIAEGYSVSREKKESFPLTVTSAQKNPTAFYLCASSTDTPLGEKLFFGSGTQLSVL.

V usage is TRBV11-2 and J usage is TRBJ1-1; D gene uncertain. CDR1 SGHAT and CDR2 FQNNGV come from the germline V gene. V was clipped by 1 base and J by 1 base, with 19 bases between them. The CDR3 contains 18 residues. The chain's CDR3 is CASSLARPLGKQNTEAFF. The CDR3 DNA reads as TGTGCCAGCAGCTTAGCCAGGCCACTAGGAAAACAGAACACTGAAGCTTTCTTT.

The chain carries TRBV28 and TRBJ2-5; 7 nucleotides agree with TRBD1. CDR1 is MDHEN, CDR2 SYDVKM, per germline. The CDR3 runs to 16 residues. The J segment lost 6 bases and the V segment lost 2 bases, leaving 12 bases of the junction unmatched. The chain's CDR3 is CASSLDGQGVRKTQYF. In DNA form, the CDR3 reads TGTGCCAGCAGTTTAGACGGGCAGGGGGTTCGAAAGACCCAGTACTTC. Full variable domain (remainder filled in from reference TRBV28 and TRBJ2-5): DVKVTQSSRYLVKRTGEKVFLECVQDMDHENMFWYRQDPGLGLRLIYFSYDVKMKEKGDIPEGYSVSREKKERFSLILESASTNQTSMYLCASSLDGQGVRKTQYFGPGTRLLVL.

The DNA for the CDR3 is TGTGCCAGCAGCGAAAAAGTAACGGGGGGAGCCTCTAGCACAGATACGCAGTATTTT. Translated, it gives CASSEKVTGGASSTDTQYF. This sequence joins TRBV9 and TRBJ2-3; 7 nucleotides align to TRBD2. The V gene's germline CDR1 is SGDLS and CDR2 YYNGEE. V was clipped by 3 bases and J by 0 bases; unmatched bases: 16. CDR3 length: 19 amino acids. Together with reference TRBV9 and TRBJ2-3, the CDR3 gives the full variable domain: DSGVTQTPKHLITATGQRVTLRCSPRSGDLSVYWYQQSLDQGLQFLIQYYNGEERAKGNILERFSAQQFPDLHSELNLSSLELGDSALYFCASSEKVTGGASSTDTQYFGPGTRLTVL.

The J gene is TRBJ2-3, the V gene TRBV9; D uncertain. V was shortened by 3 bases and J by 1 base, with 6 bases between the two germline ends. The CDR3 covers 13 residues. Germline V CDR1 and CDR2: SGDLS, YYNGEE. The DNA of the CDR3 is TGTGCCAGCAGCGCCCGAGGCACAGATACGCAGTATTTT. It translates to CASSARGTDTQYF.

The J gene is TRBJ2-1, the V gene TRBV5-1; TRBD2 matches 8 bases. With 1 base clipped from V and 4 bases from J, the junction kept 10 bases outside the gene matches. CDR1 is SGHRS, CDR2 YFSETQ, per germline. The CDR3 is 17 residues long. This CDR3 is CASSLRSELADYNEQFF. The CDR3 region has the DNA TGCGCCAGCAGCTTGCGGTCAGAACTAGCGGATTACAATGAGCAGTTCTTC.

This clone was detected a few times. V usage is TRBV27 and J usage is TRBJ2-3, with D perhaps TRBD2 (6 bases). V lost 1 base, J lost 2 bases, and 22 bases lay in between. The CDR3 sequence is 19 residues long. In germline, CDR1 is MNHEY, CDR2 SMNVEV (reference sequence). The CDR3 nucleotides read TGTGCCAGCAGTTTATTGGTGATTGGGGACTTCTCCGACACAGATACGCAGTATTTT. As protein: CASSLLVIGDFSDTDTQYF.

The chain employs TRBV28 and TRBJ2-7, with D perhaps matching TRBD2 (5 bases). This CDR3 is built from 12 residues. From germline, CDR1 is MDHEN and CDR2 SYDVKM. V was cut by 5 bases and J by 6 bases, with 11 bases left in between. The CDR3 bases are TGTGCCAGCAGTACCGCCGGGATCGAGCAGTACTTC. This translates into CASSTAGIEQYF. Drawing the rest from reference TRBV28 and TRBJ2-7, the complete variable domain is DVKVTQSSRYLVKRTGEKVFLECVQDMDHENMFWYRQDPGLGLRLIYFSYDVKMKEKGDIPEGYSVSREKKERFSLILESASTNQTSMYLCASSTAGIEQYFGPGTRLTVT.

The chain recombines TRBV6-5 with TRBJ2-7; the D gene is possibly TRBD1 (6 bases). The CDR3 spans 12 residues. Deletions cut 5 bases from V and 7 bases from J, with 12 bases between. In germline, CDR1 is MNHEY, CDR2 SVGAGI. As DNA, the CDR3 is TGTGCCAGCAGTGGGCAGGGGTGGGAGCAGTACTTC. It yields the protein CASSGQGWEQYF.

The chain has TRBV10-3 and TRBJ1-5, with D perhaps TRBD1 (5 bases). This CDR3 comprises 15 residues. In germline, CDR1 is ENHRY, CDR2 SYGVKD. The germline V and J ends were trimmed by 10 bases and 4 bases, with 20 bases remaining between them. CDR3 residues: CATRRGPVANQPQHF. The CDR3 DNA sequence: TGTGCCACCCGAAGGGGCCCGGTAGCAAATCAGCCCCAGCATTTT.

This chain uses TRBV7-2 with TRBJ1-1; no firm D call. The CDR3 totals 14 residues. The germline V gene has CDR1 SGHTA and CDR2 FQGNSA. V was clipped by 1 base and J by 1 base, with 7 bases between them. This CDR3 is CASSLVSGNTEAFF. In nucleotides, the CDR3 is TGTGCCAGCAGCTTAGTCTCCGGGAACACTGAAGCTTTCTTT.

This clone came up once. The rearrangement uses TRBV10-3 and TRBJ2-7, with unresolved D. The CDR3 is 14 residues long. Trimming removed 4 bases from V and 2 bases from J, with 12 bases in between. Germline assignment: CDR1 ENHRY and CDR2 SYGVKD. The CDR3 DNA follows: TGTGCCATCAGTGGATACGGCGGAACCTACGAGCAGTACTTC. As protein: CAISGYGGTYEQYF.

The gene calls are TRBV10-1 and TRBJ2-2; perhaps TRBD2 as D (5 bases). The CDR3 spans 19 residues. Germline CDR1 reads WNHNN; CDR2 reads SYGVQD (reference sequence). V was shortened by 8 bases and J by 0 bases, with 25 bases between the two germline ends. CDR3 DNA sequence: TGCGCCAGCCCGTACCCAGCGGACGTGTTAACAGCGAACACCGGGGAGCTGTTTTTT. This codes for CASPYPADVLTANTGELFF.

As concerns this clone: The junction does not match germline at one end; this may be a read error. V gene TRBV6-6 combines with J gene TRBJ2-3, with D unclear. CDR1 is MNHNY, CDR2 SVGAGI, per germline (reference sequence). This CDR3 comprises 13 residues. The CDR3, as DNA: TGTGCCGGCAGTTACAAGCGCACAGATACGCAGTATTTT. It encodes CAGSYKRTDTQYF.

CDR3 sequence (DNA): TGTGCCAGTTCGGCAGGGTCCTACGAGCAGTACTTC. Translation: CASSAGSYEQYF. J is TRBJ2-7 and V is TRBV19, with D maybe TRBD1 (5 bases). Trimming pared 8 bases from V and 1 base from J, leaving 9 bases between. The CDR3 has 12 amino acids. Germline CDR1 reads LNHDA; CDR2 reads SQIVND (reference sequence).

The rearrangement uses TRBV6-6 and TRBJ2-3; 11 nucleotides match TRBD1. Germline V lookup: CDR1 MNHNY, CDR2 SVGAGI (reference sequence). V dropped 6 bases and J dropped 6; count of bases not matched to a gene: 8. The CDR3 runs 15 residues. The CDR3 protein is CASRKGQGVPDTQYF. For the CDR3, the DNA is TGTGCCAGCAGGAAGGGACAGGGGGTTCCCGATACGCAGTATTTT.

This clone was counted a few times. The chain couples TRBV30 to TRBJ1-3; D call uncertain. Germline V gene sequence: CDR1 GTSNPN, CDR2 SVGIG (reference sequence). CDR3 length: 16 residues. The V end was cut by 0 bases, the J end by 0 bases, with 12 bases between. The CDR3 loop reads CAWSVRRAVSGNTIYF. In DNA form, the CDR3 reads TGTGCCTGGAGTGTACGAAGGGCGGTCTCTGGAAACACCATATATTTT.